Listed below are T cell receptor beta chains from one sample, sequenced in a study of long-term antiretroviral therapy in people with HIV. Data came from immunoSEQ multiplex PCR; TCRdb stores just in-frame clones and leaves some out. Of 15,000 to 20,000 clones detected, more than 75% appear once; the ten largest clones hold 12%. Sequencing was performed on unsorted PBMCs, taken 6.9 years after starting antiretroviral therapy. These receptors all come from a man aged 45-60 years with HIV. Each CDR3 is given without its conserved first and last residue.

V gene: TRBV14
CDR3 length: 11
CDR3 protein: ASSQGRYYGYT

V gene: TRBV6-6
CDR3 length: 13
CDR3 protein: ASSLDPSGDQPQH

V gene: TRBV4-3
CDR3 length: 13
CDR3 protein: ASSQDPGLYTEAF

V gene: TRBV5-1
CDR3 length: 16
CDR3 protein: ASSLVSGALGGYNEQF

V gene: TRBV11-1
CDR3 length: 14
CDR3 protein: ASSLARGSISYEQY

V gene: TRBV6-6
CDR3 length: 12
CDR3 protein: ASSYPGANYGYT

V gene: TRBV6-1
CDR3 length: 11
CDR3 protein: ASIRTGDTEAF

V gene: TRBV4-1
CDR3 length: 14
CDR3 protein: ASSSPGQGYDEKLF

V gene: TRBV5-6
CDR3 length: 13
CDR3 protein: ASSRGTTKYQPQH

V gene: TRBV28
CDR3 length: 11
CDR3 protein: ASSLFALQTQY

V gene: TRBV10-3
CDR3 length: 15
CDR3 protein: AILASGGGPGYNEQF

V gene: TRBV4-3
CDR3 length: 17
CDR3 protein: ASSQDPRQGAWVGTEAF

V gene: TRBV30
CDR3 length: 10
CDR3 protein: ASRTSNTEAF

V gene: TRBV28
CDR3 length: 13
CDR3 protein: ASSLIPTGAYGYT

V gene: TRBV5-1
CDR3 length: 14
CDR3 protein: ASSLRGREGDNEQF

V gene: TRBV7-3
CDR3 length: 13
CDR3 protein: ASSLAGVGTDTQY

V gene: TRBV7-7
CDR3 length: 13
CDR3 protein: ASSFGTGPGNTIY

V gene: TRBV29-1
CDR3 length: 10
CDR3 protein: SVPGETYEQY

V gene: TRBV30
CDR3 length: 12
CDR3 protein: AWDQGKRDNGYT

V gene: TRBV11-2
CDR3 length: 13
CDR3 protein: ASLTGVGSYNEQF

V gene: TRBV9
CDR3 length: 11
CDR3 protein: ASSVAQGYGYT

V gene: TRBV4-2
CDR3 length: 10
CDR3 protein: ASSPSGAEAF

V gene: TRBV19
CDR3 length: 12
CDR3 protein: ASRVPGQGTEAF

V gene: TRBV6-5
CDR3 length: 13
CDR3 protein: ASSYTGVGYNEQF

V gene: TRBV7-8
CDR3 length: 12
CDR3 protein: ASSLDYQWNEQF

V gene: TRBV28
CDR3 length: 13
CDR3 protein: ASSSLRRWHNEQF

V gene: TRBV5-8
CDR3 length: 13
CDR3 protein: ASILLWGGADTQY

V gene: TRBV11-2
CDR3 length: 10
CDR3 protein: ASSLDIHEQY

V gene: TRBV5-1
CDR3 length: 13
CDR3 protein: ASSSTGTSGNEQY

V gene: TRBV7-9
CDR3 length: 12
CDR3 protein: ASSSGGRAYEQY

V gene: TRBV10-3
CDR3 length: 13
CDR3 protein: AIRGQGVENSPLH

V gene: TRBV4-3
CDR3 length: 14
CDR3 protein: ASSQERGQVAAEAF

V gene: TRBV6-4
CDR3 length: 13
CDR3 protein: ASSVLAGGYNEQF

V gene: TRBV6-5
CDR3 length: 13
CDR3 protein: ASSFMGGPNTEAF

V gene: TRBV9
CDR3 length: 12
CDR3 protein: ASSGEGSSYEQY

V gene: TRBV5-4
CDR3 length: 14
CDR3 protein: ASSGWLAGVDETQY

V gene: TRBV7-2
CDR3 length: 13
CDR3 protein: ASSFQTLAKNIQY

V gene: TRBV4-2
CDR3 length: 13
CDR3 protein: ASSRVTGGADTQY

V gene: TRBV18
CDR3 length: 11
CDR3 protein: ASSTWGTGELF

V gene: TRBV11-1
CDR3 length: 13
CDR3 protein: ASSLPERAEYEQY

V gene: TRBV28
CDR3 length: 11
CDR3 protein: ATRLAGGGELF

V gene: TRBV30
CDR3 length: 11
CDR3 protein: AWRKGGGTEAF

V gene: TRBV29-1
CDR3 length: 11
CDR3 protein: SGGTGSNYGYT

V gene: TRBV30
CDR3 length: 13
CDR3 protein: AWTMPGGNYQPQH

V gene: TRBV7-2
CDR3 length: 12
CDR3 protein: ASSKDRVNQPQH

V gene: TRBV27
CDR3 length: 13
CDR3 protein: ASSHSGSTNEKLF

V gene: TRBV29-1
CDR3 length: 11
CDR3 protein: SVDGRGTDTQY

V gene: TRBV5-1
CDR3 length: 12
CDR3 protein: ASSLAAGQETQY

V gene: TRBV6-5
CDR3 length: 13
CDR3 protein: ASTLLAGGRDEQF

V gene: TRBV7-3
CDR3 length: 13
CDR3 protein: ASSTERNSYNEQF

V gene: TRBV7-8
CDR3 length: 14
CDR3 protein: ASSILAGGPKNIQY

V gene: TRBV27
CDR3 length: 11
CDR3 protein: ASSWGDNYGYT

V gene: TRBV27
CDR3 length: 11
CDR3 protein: ASSPTGGTEAF

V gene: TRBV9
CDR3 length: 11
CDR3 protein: ASSELRDLKGH